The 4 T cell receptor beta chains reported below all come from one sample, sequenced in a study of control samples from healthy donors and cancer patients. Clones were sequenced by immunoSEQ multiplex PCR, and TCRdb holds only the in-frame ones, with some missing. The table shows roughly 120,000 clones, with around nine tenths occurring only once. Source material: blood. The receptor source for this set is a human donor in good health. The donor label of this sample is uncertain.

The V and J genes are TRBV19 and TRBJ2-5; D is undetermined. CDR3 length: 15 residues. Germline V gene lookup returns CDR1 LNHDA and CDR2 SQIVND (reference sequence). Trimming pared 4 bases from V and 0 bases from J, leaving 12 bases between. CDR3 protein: CASSTFLQNQETQYF. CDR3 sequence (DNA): TGTGCCAGTAGTACTTTCCTACAGAACCAAGAGACCCAGTACTTC.

The CDR3 DNA is TGTGCCAGCAGCAATATTGTGGTGGTGAATAGGGAGGGGGCGAACACCGGGGAGCTGTTTTTT. This translates into CASSNIVVVNREGANTGELFF. The chain recombines TRBV21-1 with TRBJ2-2; the table calls TRBD2, which could not be checked here. TRBV21-1 is a recognized pseudogene. This CDR3 contains 21 residues.

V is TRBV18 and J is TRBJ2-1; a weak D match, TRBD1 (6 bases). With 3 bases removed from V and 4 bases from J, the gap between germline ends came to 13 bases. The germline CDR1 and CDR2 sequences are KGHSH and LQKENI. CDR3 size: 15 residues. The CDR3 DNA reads TGTGCCAGCTCACCCGGGACAAGGGGTTACAATGAGCAGTTCTTC. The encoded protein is CASSPGTRGYNEQFF.

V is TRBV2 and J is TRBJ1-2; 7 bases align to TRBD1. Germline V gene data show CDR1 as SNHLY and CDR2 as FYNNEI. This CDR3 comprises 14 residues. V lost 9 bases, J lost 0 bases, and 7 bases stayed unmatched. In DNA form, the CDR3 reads TGTGCCAGGCTTGACAGGGTCCCTAACTATGGCTACACCTTC. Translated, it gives CARLDRVPNYGYTF.